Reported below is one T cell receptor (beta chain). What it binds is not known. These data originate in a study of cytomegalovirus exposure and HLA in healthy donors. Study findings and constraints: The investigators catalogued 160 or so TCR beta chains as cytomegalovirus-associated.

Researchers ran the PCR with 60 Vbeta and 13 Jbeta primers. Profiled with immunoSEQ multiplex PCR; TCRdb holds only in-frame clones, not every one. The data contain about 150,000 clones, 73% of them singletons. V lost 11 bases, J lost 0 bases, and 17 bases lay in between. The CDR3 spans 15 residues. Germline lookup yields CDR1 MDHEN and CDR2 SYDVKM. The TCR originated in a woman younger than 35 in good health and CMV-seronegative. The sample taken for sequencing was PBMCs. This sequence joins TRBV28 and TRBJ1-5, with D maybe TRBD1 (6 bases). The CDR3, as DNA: TGTGCCTGCTGGAGGACAGATCATAGCAATCAGCCCCAGCATTTT. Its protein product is CACWRTDHSNQPQHF.